The sequence of this TCR beta chain was determined in a study of blood T cell repertoires in COVID-19. Assay used: immunoSEQ multiplex PCR; TCRdb lists only in-frame clones, some missing. The profile shows fewer than 350,000 clones, approximately 89% of them singletons. The germline V gene has CDR1 SNHLY and CDR2 FYNNEI. Trimming removed 6 bases at V and 2 bases at J, with 13 bases between. There are 15 residues in the CDR3. V usage is TRBV2 and J usage is TRBJ1-4; maybe TRBD1 (6 bases). The clonotype was recovered from a woman between 40 and 55 years old who had recovered from COVID-19. The source material was PBMCs or T cells enriched from blood (not recorded which). The CDR3 loop is CASRPGEYTNEKLFF. As DNA, the CDR3 is TGTGCCAGCAGGCCAGGGGAATATACTAATGAAAAACTGTTTTTT.